One and the same sample provided the 21 T cell receptor beta chains below, sequenced in a study of cytomegalovirus exposure and HLA in healthy donors. 13 Jbeta primers and 60 Vbeta primers were used for the PCR. Repertoires were generated with immunoSEQ multiplex PCR, while TCRdb's copy carries only in-frame clones and drops some. Of tens of thousands of clones listed, roughly three quarters are singletons. Sequenced: PBMCs. These receptors originate from a man aged 25-40 years in good health and CMV-seronegative.

This chain connects TRBV29-1 to TRBJ2-7; 8 positions match TRBD1. V was pared by 4 bases and J by 3 bases, with 5 bases of the junction left unmatched. The CDR3 consists of 13 residues. From germline, CDR1 is SQVTM and CDR2 ANQGSEA. Written as DNA, the CDR3 is TGCAGCGTTGTCGGACAGGGCCACTACGAGCAGTACTTC. This translates into CSVVGQGHYEQYF.

The chain couples TRBV5-4 to TRBJ2-3; D might be TRBD1 (6 bases). Germline V gene sequence: CDR1 SGHNT, CDR2 YYREEE (reference sequence). The CDR3 is made up of 16 amino acids. Trimming shortened V by 6 bases and J by 3 bases, and 20 bases separated the two germline ends. In DNA, the CDR3 is TGTGCCAGCAACACAGGACAGACCCTAAGGACAGATACGCAGTATTTT. This translates into CASNTGQTLRTDTQYF.

The V gene is TRBV7-9, the J gene TRBJ1-1; 7 bases agree with TRBD1. The J segment lost 5 bases and the V segment lost 5 bases, leaving 5 bases of the junction unmatched. The CDR3 is made up of 13 amino acids. Germline V lookup: CDR1 SEHNR, CDR2 FQNEAQ (reference sequence). The CDR3, as DNA: TGTGCCAGCAGCGCCGACAGGGCTACTGAAGCTTTCTTT. It translates to CASSADRATEAFF.

The rearrangement links TRBV28 to TRBJ1-2, with unresolved D. V lost 5 bases, J lost 4 bases, and 14 bases lay in between. CDR3 size: 14 residues. CDR1 and CDR2 from the germline V gene are MDHEN and SYDVKM. The CDR3 DNA reads as TGTGCCAGCAGTACAACAGCCCGACCCTATGGCTACACCTTC. This gives the protein CASSTTARPYGYTF.

The chain employs TRBV6-5 and TRBJ1-1; 9 positions match TRBD1. Germline assignment: CDR1 MNHEY and CDR2 SVGAGI. V dropped 6 bases and J dropped 1; count of bases not matched to a gene: 6. The CDR3 runs 15 residues. The CDR3 sequence is CASRDEGQGNTEAFF. The CDR3 bases are TGTGCCAGCAGGGACGAGGGACAGGGGAACACTGAAGCTTTCTTT.

The CDR3 DNA reads as TGTGCCAGCAGTTACAGCGAGGGCGAGCAGTACTTC. Its translation: CASSYSEGEQYF. The rearrangement joins TRBV6-5 to TRBJ2-7, with D possibly being TRBD2 (5 bases). The CDR3 runs to 12 residues. Trimming left V 2 bases short and J 6 bases short, with 8 bases between. Germline lookup yields CDR1 MNHEY and CDR2 SVGAGI.

The chain links TRBV5-4 to TRBJ1-1; TRBD1 agrees at 10 bases. Unmatched junction bases numbered 8, after V lost 4 bases and J lost 5 bases. The CDR3 runs 15 residues. Germline CDR1 is SGHNT and CDR2 is YYREEE (reference sequence). CDR3 protein: CASSLPGTGVTEAFF. In DNA form, the CDR3 reads TGTGCCAGCAGCCTCCCCGGGACAGGGGTGACTGAAGCTTTCTTT. Supplemented by reference TRBV5-4 and TRBJ1-1, the full variable domain reads ETGVTQSPTHLIKTRGQQVTLRCSSQSGHNTVSWYQQALGQGPQFIFQYYREEENGRGNFPPRFSGLQFPNYSSELNVNALELDDSALYLCASSLPGTGVTEAFFGQGTRLTVV.

The CDR3 spells CASSRISTGYYEQFF. The CDR3 DNA reads as TGCGCCAGCAGCCGAATCTCGACTGGGTACTATGAGCAGTTCTTC. The rearrangement links TRBV4-1 to TRBJ2-1; D is unclear. The germline gives CDR1 MGHRA, CDR2 YSYEKL. V lost 4 bases and J 8 bases, leaving 18 bases between the germline ends. The CDR3 is 15 residues long.

CDR3 sequence (DNA): TGTGCCAGCAGCCGGGCCCCACTAGCGGGAGCGTCCTACGAGCAGTACTTC. Residues: CASSRAPLAGASYEQYF. The V gene is TRBV5-4, the J gene TRBJ2-7; TRBD2 matches 11 bases. Germline CDR1 and CDR2: SGHNT and YYREEE (reference sequence). CDR3 size: 17 residues. V lost 4 bases to trimming and J lost 1 base; unmatched junction nucleotides: 10.

CDR3 amino acids: CASSTSGSGEQFF. CDR3 in DNA: TGTGCCAGCAGTACTAGCGGGAGCGGGGAGCAGTTCTTC. The chain carries TRBV6-1 and TRBJ2-1; 11 bases line up with TRBD2. Germline V lookup: CDR1 MNHNS, CDR2 SASEGT. J lost 10 bases, V lost 5 bases, and 4 bases had no gene match. The CDR3 runs to 13 residues.

The chain uses TRBV6-5 and TRBJ2-1, with D possibly matching TRBD1 (5 bases). Per the germline V gene, CDR1 is MNHEY and CDR2 is SVGAGI. This CDR3 region has 14 residues. V lost 5 bases and J 3 bases, leaving 11 bases between the germline ends. This CDR3 is CASSQGSLYNEQFF. CDR3 bases: TGTGCCAGCAGTCAGGGAAGCCTCTACAATGAGCAGTTCTTC.

This chain links TRBV6-1 with TRBJ2-1; 12 bases line up with TRBD2. The CDR3 sequence is 14 residues long. From germline, CDR1 is MNHNS and CDR2 SASEGT. The ends lost 8 bases at V and 3 bases at J; junction bases unmatched: 2. The CDR3 sequence: CASLAGGYYNEQFF. The CDR3 coding sequence is TGTGCCAGCCTAGCGGGGGGGTACTACAATGAGCAGTTCTTC.

This rearrangement joins TRBV9 to TRBJ2-7, with 9 bases identical to TRBD2. Losses at the gene ends were 3 bases for V and 5 bases for J; bases not matched to a gene: 9. CDR1 and CDR2 (germline): SGDLS, YYNGEE. CDR3 length equals 15 residues. The CDR3 DNA follows: TGTGCCAGCAGCGCTACTAGCGGGCCTCGGGACGAGCAGTACTTC. This encodes CASSATSGPRDEQYF.

The rearrangement links TRBV10-2 to TRBJ2-7; TRBD2 matches at 8 bases. V lost 4 bases to trimming and J lost 0 bases; unmatched junction nucleotides: 5. CDR1 is WSHSY and CDR2 is SAAADI in the germline V gene. CDR3 length: 15 residues. The CDR3 DNA reads as TGCGCCAGCAGTGCCCGCGGGGGGAGCTCCTACGAGCAGTACTTC. Its protein product is CASSARGGSSYEQYF.

By sample share, this clone is medium-sized (0.01 to 0.1%). DNA of the CDR3: TGCGCCAGCAGCCAAGAAGGAGGGACAGGGGGGCATGAGCAGTTCTTC. Translating gives CASSQEGGTGGHEQFF. This chain joins TRBV4-3 and TRBJ2-1; 11 nucleotides align to TRBD1. V shed 0 bases and J 8 bases; nucleotides not matched to a gene: 6. Germline V lookup: CDR1 LGHNA, CDR2 YSLEER. This CDR3 has 16 residues.

The CDR3, as DNA: TGTGCCAGCAGTGATAATAGCCGGTTCGGTCAGCCCCAGCATTTT. Amino acid sequence: CASSDNSRFGQPQHF. The chain joins TRBV2 to TRBJ1-5; D unresolved. This CDR3 is built from 15 residues. V was pared by 3 bases and J by 6 bases, with 15 bases between. CDR1 is SNHLY and CDR2 is FYNNEI in the germline V gene.

The gene calls are TRBV6-6 and TRBJ1-4; D remains unclear. The length of the CDR3 is 15 residues. The germline V gene encodes CDR1 MNHNY and CDR2 SVGAGI (reference sequence). V lost 0 bases and J 6 bases, leaving 11 bases between the germline ends. CDR3 in DNA: TGTGCCAGCAGTTACTCGCGGCACCGGGATGAAAAACTGTTTTTT. As protein: CASSYSRHRDEKLFF.

V and J are TRBV4-1 and TRBJ2-7; weak D call: TRBD2 (6 bases). V lost 3 bases to trimming and J lost 2 bases, with 14 bases between them. The CDR3 consists of 15 residues. CDR1 is MGHRA, CDR2 YSYEKL, per germline. The DNA of the CDR3 is TGCGCCAGCAGCCACGGACCGGGACTCCCCTACGAGCAGTACTTC. Residues: CASSHGPGLPYEQYF.

The CDR3 DNA sequence: TGCGCCAGCAGCTTAGGGGACAGATTCTACGAGCAGTACTTC. It specifies CASSLGDRFYEQYF. V gene TRBV5-1 combines with J gene TRBJ2-7; 7 nucleotides line up with TRBD1. Germline CDR1 and CDR2: SGHRS and YFSETQ. This CDR3 spans 14 amino acids. With V trimmed by 2 bases and J by 3 bases, 5 bases remained unmatched.

This clone has just one count. V is TRBV5-1 and J is TRBJ1-6; possible D gene TRBD1, 5 bases. Germline CDR1 reads SGHRS; CDR2 reads YFSETQ. There are 14 residues in the CDR3. The V and J ends lost 0 bases and 10 bases respectively, with 11 bases between them. CDR3 in amino acids: CASSLVQVGSPLHF. The CDR3 DNA is TGCGCCAGCAGCTTGGTACAGGTGGGCTCACCCCTCCACTTT.

V gene TRBV13 combines with J gene TRBJ1-5; TRBD1 matches at 7 bases. The V and J ends lost 5 bases and 5 bases, in that order; junction bases with no gene match: 3. Germline V gene sequence: CDR1 PRHDT, CDR2 FYEKMQ (reference sequence). CDR3 length equals 13 residues. The CDR3 DNA follows: TGTGCCAGCAGCCAAGGGACAGATCAGCCCCAGCATTTT. It translates to CASSQGTDQPQHF.